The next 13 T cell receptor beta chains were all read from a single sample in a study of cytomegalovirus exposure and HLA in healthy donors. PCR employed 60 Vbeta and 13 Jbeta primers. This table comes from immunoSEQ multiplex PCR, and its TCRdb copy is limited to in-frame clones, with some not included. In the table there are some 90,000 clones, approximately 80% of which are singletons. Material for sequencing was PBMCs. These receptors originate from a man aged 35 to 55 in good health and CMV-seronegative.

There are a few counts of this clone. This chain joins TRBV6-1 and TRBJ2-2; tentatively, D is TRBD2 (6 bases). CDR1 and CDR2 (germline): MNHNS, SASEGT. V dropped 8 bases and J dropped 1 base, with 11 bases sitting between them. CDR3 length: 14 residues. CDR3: CASHMGGNTGELFF. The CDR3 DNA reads TGTGCCAGCCATATGGGGGGGAACACCGGGGAGCTGTTTTTT.

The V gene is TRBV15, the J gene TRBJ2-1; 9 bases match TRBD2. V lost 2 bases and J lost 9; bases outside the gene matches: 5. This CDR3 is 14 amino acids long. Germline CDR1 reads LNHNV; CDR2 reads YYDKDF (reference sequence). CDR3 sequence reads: CATSRPAGGSEQFF. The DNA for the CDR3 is TGTGCCACCAGCAGACCTGCGGGGGGGAGTGAGCAGTTCTTC.

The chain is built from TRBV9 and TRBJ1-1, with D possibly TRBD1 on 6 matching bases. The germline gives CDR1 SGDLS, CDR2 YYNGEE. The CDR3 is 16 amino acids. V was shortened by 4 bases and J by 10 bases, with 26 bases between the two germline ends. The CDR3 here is CASSISRDTPSYVAFF. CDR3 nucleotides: TGTGCCAGCAGCATCTCACGGGACACACCATCTTATGTAGCTTTCTTT.

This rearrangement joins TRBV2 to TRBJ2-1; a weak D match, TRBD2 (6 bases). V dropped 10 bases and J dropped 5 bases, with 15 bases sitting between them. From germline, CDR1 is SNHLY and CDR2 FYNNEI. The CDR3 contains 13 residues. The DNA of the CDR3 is TGTGCCACTGACATGGGGGGAAACAATGAGCAGTTCTTC. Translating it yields CATDMGGNNEQFF.

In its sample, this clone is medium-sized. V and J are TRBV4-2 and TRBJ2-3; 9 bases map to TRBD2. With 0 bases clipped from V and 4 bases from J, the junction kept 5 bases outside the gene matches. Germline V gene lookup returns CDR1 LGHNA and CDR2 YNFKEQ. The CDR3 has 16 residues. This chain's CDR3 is CASSQDRRGGPDTQYF. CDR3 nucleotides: TGTGCCAGCAGCCAAGATCGGCGGGGGGGCCCAGATACGCAGTATTTT.

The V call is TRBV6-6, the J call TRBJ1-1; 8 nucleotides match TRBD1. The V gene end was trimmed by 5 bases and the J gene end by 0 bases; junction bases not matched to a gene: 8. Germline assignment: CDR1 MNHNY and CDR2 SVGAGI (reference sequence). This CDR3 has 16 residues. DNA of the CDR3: TGTGCCAGCAGTCCACAGGGGGTAAACATGAACACTGAAGCTTTCTTT. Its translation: CASSPQGVNMNTEAFF.

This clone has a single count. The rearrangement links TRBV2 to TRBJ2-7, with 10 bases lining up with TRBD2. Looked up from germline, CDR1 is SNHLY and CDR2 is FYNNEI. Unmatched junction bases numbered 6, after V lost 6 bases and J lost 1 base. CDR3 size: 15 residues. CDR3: CASRGSSGGSYEQYF. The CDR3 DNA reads TGTGCCAGCAGAGGTTCTAGCGGGGGATCCTACGAGCAGTACTTC.

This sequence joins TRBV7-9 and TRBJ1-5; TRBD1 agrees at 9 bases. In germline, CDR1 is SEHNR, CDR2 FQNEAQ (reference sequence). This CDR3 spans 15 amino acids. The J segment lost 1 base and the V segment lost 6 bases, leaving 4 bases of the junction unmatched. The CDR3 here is CASSSGQGSNQPQHF. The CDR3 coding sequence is TGTGCCAGCAGTTCGGGACAGGGAAGCAATCAGCCCCAGCATTTT.

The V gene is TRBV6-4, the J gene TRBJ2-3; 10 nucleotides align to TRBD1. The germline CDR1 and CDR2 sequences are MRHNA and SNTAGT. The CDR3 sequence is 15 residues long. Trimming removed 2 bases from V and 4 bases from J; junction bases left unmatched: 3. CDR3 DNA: TGTGCCAGCAGTGACCAGACAGGGGGCGCAGATACGCAGTATTTT. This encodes CASSDQTGGADTQYF.

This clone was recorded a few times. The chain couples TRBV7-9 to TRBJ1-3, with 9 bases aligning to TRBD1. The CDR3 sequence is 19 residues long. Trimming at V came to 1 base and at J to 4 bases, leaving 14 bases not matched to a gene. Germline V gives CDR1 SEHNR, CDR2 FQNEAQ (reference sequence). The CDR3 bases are TGTGCCAGCAGCTTAGTCGGTTTACAGGGGGCGTCAAACGGAAACACCATATATTTT. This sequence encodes CASSLVGLQGASNGNTIYF.

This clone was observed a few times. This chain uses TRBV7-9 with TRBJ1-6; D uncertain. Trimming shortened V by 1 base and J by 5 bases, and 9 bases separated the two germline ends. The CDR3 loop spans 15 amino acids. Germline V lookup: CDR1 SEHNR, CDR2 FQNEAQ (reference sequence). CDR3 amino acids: CASSLVSTHNSPLHF. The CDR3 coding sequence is TGTGCCAGCAGCTTAGTCAGTACCCATAATTCACCCCTCCACTTT.

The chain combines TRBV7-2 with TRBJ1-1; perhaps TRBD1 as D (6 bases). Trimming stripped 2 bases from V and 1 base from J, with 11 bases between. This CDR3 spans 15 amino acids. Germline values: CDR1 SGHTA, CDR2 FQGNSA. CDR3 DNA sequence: TGTGCCAGCAGCTTAAGGAACAGGGAGAACACTGAAGCTTTCTTT. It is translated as CASSLRNRENTEAFF.

The CDR3 spells CATPPQRVATGNYGYTF. CDR3 nucleotide sequence: TGTGCCACTCCTCCCCAGAGAGTAGCAACAGGGAACTATGGCTACACCTTC. The V call is TRBV5-8, the J call TRBJ1-2, with a tentative D call TRBD1 (6 bases). Germline CDR1 is SGHTS and CDR2 is YDEGEE. The V and J ends lost 9 bases and 2 bases respectively, with 26 bases between them. The CDR3 is made up of 17 amino acids.